What follows describes a single TCR beta chain. V was pared by 6 bases and J by 0 bases, with 9 bases between. CDR1 and CDR2 (germline): MNHNY, SVGAGI (reference sequence). This CDR3 is 14 amino acids long. This sample is part of a study of blood T cell repertoires in COVID-19. Study context: Sites in the United States, Italy and Spain provided acute and convalescent COVID-19 samples. T cells, B-cell-depleted T cells, or PBMCs provided the cDNA or gDNA that served as material.

In the original processing: Quantification of nucleated cells was approximated via reference gene primer amplification. Some clones are missing from TCRdb's copy, which holds only in-frame ones; the method was immunoSEQ multiplex PCR. V, J and clone size are those of that table, while D and trimming were read from the DNA. The sample consists of about 210,000 clones, under 90% of them appearing once. The specimen was peripheral blood. The origin of this receptor is a woman in her forties with active or convalescent COVID-19. The chain recombines TRBV6-6 with TRBJ1-5; D not certain. CDR3 residues: CASRTMGSNQPQHF. For the CDR3, the DNA is TGTGCCAGCAGAACTATGGGTAGCAATCAGCCCCAGCATTTT.